These 9 T cell receptor beta chains were sequenced from one sample in a study of blood T cell repertoires in COVID-19. This table comes from immunoSEQ multiplex PCR, and its TCRdb copy is limited to in-frame clones, with some not included. The sample includes roughly 200,000 clones, more than 80% of them seen just once. Sequenced: peripheral blood. Every receptor here comes from a woman aged 55-69 years with acute or convalescent COVID-19.

This sequence joins TRBV27 and TRBJ2-6; D call uncertain. Trimming removed 6 bases at V and 0 bases at J, with 6 bases between. This CDR3 comprises 14 residues. The germline V gene encodes CDR1 MNHEY and CDR2 SMNVEV (reference sequence). This chain's CDR3 is CASRLLSGANVLTF. CDR3 nucleotides: TGTGCCAGCAGACTTCTCTCTGGGGCCAACGTCCTGACTTTC.

The V gene is TRBV7-2, the J gene TRBJ1-1, with 10 bases lining up with TRBD1. In germline, CDR1 is SGHTA, CDR2 FQGNSA. The CDR3 runs to 12 residues. Germline trimming cut 8 bases from V and 4 bases from J; bases unmatched to any gene: 1. The CDR3, as DNA: TGTGCCAGCGGGACAGGGGCCACTGAAGCTTTCTTT. It encodes CASGTGATEAFF.

This sequence joins TRBV12-3 or TRBV12-4 and TRBJ2-5; D call uncertain. V lost 3 bases and J lost 2, with 7 bases in between. The CDR3 has 13 amino acids. Written as DNA, the CDR3 is TGTGCCAGCAGTTTGGAGAGGCAAGAGACCCAGTACTTC. The encoded protein is CASSLERQETQYF.

About this clone itself: Different DNA sequences within this sample yield the same CDR3. V and J are TRBV2 and TRBJ1-1, with D perhaps matching TRBD1 (6 bases). V gave up 5 bases and J gave up 2 bases, with 9 bases separating them. Germline V gives CDR1 SNHLY, CDR2 FYNNEI. This CDR3 spans 13 amino acids. The CDR3 DNA sequence: TGTGCCAGCAGTATACAGGGAAACACTGAAGCTTTCTTT. Translated, it gives CASSIQGNTEAFF.

The chain carries TRBV11-2 and TRBJ2-7; 12 bases align to TRBD2. Trimming at V came to 5 bases and at J to 2 bases, leaving 1 base not matched to a gene. The CDR3 totals 14 residues. Germline V lookup: CDR1 SGHAT, CDR2 FQNNGV. The CDR3 is CASSLAGGPYEQYV. CDR3 in DNA: TGTGCCAGCAGCCTAGCGGGAGGGCCCTACGAGCAGTACGTC.

The J gene is TRBJ2-7, the V gene TRBV27; 7 bases are shared with TRBD1. The germline V gene has CDR1 MNHEY and CDR2 SMNVEV (reference sequence). Trimming took 0 bases from V and 3 from J; bases not matched to a gene: 5. The CDR3 extends over 15 amino acids. The CDR3 DNA reads TGTGCCAGCAGTTTATCGAAGGCAGGGGGCTACGAGCAGTACTTC. Translated: CASSLSKAGGYEQYF.

The V call is TRBV6-5, the J call TRBJ1-4; 7 bases fit TRBD1. Losses at the gene ends were 6 bases for V and 6 bases for J; bases not matched to a gene: 4. The length of the CDR3 is 13 residues. In germline, CDR1 is MNHEY, CDR2 SVGAGI. The CDR3 nucleotides are TGTGCCAGCAGGACAGGGCTCCATGAAAAACTGTTTTTT. Protein sequence: CASRTGLHEKLFF.

This chain links TRBV28 with TRBJ2-4; TRBD1 or TRBD2 may be the D gene (10 bases each). Germline V gives CDR1 MDHEN, CDR2 SYDVKM. Trimming left V 3 bases short and J 7 bases short, with 31 bases between. The CDR3 sequence is 20 residues long. The CDR3 loop is CASSFTHGTGVSSGRNIQYF. The CDR3 DNA reads TGTGCCAGCAGTTTTACGCACGGGACAGGGGTTAGTAGCGGGAGGAACATTCAGTACTTC.

This chain connects TRBV2 to TRBJ2-7; weak D call: TRBD1 (5 bases). Trimming removed 7 bases at V and 1 base at J, with 14 bases between. The CDR3 is 14 residues long. Looked up from germline, CDR1 is SNHLY and CDR2 is FYNNEI. CDR3 sequence: CASTSRQSSYEQYF. The DNA for the CDR3 is TGTGCCAGCACCTCGAGACAGTCATCCTACGAGCAGTACTTC.